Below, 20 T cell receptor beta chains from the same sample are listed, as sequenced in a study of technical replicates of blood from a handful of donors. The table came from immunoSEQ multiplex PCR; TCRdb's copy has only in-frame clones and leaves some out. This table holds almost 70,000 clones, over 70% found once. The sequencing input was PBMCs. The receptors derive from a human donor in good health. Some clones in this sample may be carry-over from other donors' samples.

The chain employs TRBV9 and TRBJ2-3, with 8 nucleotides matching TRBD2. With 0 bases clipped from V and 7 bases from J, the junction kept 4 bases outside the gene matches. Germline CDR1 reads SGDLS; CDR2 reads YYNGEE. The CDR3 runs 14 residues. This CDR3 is CASSVGTSPNTQYF. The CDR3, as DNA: TGTGCCAGCAGCGTAGGGACTAGCCCAAATACGCAGTATTTT.

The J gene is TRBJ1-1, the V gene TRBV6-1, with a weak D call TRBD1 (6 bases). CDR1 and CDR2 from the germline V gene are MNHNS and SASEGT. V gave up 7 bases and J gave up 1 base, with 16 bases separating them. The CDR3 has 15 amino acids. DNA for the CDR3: TGTGCCAGCAAGGGGAGGGGGGCGGCGAACACTGAAGCTTTCTTT. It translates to CASKGRGAANTEAFF.

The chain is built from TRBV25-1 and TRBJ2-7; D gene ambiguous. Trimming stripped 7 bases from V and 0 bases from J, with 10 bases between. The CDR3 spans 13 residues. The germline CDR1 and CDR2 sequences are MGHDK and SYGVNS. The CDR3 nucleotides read TGTGCCAGCACCCGGAGTCCCTCCTACGAGCAGTACTTC. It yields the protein CASTRSPSYEQYF.

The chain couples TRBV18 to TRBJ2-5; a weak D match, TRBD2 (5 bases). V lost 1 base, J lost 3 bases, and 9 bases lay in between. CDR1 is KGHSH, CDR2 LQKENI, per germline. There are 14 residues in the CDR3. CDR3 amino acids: CASSPQRAEETQYF. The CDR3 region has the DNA TGTGCCAGCTCACCACAGAGGGCTGAAGAGACCCAGTACTTC.

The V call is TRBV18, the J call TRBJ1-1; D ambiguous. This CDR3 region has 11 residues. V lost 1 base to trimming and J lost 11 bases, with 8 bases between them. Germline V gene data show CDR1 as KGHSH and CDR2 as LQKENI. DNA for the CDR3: TGTGCCAGCTCACCACACTCCCATGCTTTCTTT. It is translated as CASSPHSHAFF.

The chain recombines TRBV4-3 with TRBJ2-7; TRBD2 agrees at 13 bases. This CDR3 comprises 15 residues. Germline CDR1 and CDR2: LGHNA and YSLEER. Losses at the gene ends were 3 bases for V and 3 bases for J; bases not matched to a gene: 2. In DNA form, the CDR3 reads TGCGCCAGCAGCCATGGGACTAGCGGGAACTACGAGCAGTACTTC. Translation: CASSHGTSGNYEQYF.

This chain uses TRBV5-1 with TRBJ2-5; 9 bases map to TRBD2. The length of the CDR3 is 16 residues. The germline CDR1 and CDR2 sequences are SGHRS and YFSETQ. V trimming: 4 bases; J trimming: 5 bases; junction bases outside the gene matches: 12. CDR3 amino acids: CASSPRVAGAHETQYF. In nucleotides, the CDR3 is TGCGCCAGCAGCCCGAGGGTAGCGGGGGCGCACGAGACCCAGTACTTC.

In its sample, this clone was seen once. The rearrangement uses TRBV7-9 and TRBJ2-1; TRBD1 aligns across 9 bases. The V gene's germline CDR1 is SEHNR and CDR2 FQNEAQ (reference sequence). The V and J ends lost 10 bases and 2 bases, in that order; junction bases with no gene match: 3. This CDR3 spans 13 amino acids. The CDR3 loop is CATDRGTYNEQFF. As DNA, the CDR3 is TGTGCCACCGACAGGGGGACCTACAATGAGCAGTTCTTC.

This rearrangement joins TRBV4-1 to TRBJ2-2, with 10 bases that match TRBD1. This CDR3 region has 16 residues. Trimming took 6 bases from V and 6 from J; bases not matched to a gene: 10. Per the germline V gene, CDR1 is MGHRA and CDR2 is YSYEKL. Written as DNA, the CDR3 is TGCGCCAGCAGGGGTAGGGACAGGGGAGAGGCCGGGGAGCTGTTTTTT. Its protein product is CASRGRDRGEAGELFF.

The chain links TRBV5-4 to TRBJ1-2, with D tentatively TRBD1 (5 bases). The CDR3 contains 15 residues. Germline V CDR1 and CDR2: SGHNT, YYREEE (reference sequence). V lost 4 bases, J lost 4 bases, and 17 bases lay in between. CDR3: CASSPEPGGTYGYTF. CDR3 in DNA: TGTGCCAGCAGCCCCGAGCCGGGGGGAACCTATGGCTACACCTTC.

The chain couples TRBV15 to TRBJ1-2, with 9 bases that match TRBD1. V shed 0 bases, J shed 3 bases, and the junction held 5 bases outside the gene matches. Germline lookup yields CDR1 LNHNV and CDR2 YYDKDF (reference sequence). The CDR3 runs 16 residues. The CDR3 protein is CATSRDGTGRDYGYTF. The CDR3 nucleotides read TGTGCCACCAGCAGAGATGGGACAGGGAGGGACTATGGCTACACCTTC.

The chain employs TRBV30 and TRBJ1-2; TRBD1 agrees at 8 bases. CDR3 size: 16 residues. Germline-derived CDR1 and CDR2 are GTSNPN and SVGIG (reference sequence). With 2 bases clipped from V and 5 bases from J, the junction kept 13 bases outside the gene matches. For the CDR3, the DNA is TGTGCCTGGAGTAGCCTCCAGGACAGGGTGTCGTATGGCTACACCTTC. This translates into CAWSSLQDRVSYGYTF.

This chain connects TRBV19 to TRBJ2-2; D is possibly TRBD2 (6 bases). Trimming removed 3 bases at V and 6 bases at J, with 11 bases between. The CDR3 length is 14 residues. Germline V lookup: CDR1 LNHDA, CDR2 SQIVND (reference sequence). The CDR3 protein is CASSIPTGAGELFF. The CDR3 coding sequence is TGTGCCAGTAGTATCCCCACGGGAGCCGGGGAGCTGTTTTTT.

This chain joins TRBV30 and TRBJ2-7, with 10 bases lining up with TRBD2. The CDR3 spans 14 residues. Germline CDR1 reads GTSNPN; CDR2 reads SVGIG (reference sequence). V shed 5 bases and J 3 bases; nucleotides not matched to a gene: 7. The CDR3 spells CAWESSGSIYEQYF. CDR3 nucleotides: TGTGCCTGGGAGTCTAGCGGGAGCATCTACGAGCAGTACTTC. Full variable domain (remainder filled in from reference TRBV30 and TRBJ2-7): SQTIHQWPATLVQPVGSPLSLECTVEGTSNPNLYWYRQAAGRGLQLLFYSVGIGQISSEVPQNLSASRPQDRQFILSSKKLLLSDSGFYLCAWESSGSIYEQYFGPGTRLTVT.

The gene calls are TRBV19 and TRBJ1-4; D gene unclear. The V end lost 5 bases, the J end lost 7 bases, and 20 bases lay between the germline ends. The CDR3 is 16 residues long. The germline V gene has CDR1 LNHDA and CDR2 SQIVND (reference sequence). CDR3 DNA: TGTGCCAGTAGTCAAGATAGGCCGGCCGGGAGTGAAAAACTGTTTTTT. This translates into CASSQDRPAGSEKLFF.

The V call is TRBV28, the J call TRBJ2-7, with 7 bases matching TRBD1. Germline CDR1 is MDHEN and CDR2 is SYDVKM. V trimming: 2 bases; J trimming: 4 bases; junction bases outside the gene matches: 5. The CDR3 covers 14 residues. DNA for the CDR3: TGTGCCAGCAGTTTAGTAGGGGGCGCATACGAGCAGTACTTC. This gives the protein CASSLVGGAYEQYF.

The CDR3 sequence: CASSLDRSGQPQHF. DNA of the CDR3: TGTGCCAGCAGCTTAGACAGGAGCGGGCAGCCCCAGCATTTT. The J gene is TRBJ1-5, the V gene TRBV7-2, with D possibly matching TRBD1 (5 bases). The CDR3 runs 14 residues. The germline CDR1 and CDR2 sequences are SGHTA and FQGNSA. Deletions cut 1 base from V and 7 bases from J, with 11 bases between.

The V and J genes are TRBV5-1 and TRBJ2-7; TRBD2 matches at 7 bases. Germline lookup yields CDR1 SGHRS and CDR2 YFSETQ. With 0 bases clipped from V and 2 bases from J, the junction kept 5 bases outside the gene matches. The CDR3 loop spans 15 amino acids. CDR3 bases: TGCGCCAGCAGCTTGGCCTGGGGGGGGACCTACGAGCAGTACTTC. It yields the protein CASSLAWGGTYEQYF. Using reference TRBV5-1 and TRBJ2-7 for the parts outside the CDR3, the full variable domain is KAGVTQTPRYLIKTRGQQVTLSCSPISGHRSVSWYQQTPGQGLQFLFEYFSETQRNKGNFPGRFSGRQFSNSRSEMNVSTLELGDSALYLCASSLAWGGTYEQYFGPGTRLTVT.

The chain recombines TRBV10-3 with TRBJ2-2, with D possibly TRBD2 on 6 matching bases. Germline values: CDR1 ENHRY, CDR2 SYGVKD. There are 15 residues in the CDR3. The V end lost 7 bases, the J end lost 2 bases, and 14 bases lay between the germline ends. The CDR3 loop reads CAIKGRDFNTGELFF. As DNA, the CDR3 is TGTGCCATCAAGGGTCGGGACTTCAACACCGGGGAGCTGTTTTTT.

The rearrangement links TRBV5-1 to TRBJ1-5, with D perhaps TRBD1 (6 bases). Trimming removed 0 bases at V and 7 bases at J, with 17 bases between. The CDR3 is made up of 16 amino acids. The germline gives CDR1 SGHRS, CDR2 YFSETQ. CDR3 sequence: CASSLEAGGPWQPQHF. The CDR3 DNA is TGCGCCAGCAGCTTGGAGGCGGGGGGGCCTTGGCAGCCCCAGCATTTT.